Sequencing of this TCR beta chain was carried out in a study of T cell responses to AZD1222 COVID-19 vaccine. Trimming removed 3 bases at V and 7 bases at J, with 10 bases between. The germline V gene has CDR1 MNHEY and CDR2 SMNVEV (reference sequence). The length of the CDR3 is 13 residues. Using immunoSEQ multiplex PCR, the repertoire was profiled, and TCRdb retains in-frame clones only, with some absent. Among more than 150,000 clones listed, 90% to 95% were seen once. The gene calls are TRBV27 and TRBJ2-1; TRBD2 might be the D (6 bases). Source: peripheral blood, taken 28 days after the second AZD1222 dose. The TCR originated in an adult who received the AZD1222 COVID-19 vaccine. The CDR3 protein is CASSFGGLNEQFF. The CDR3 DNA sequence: TGTGCCAGCAGTTTCGGGGGATTGAATGAGCAGTTCTTC.